This entry lists 10 T cell receptor beta chains sequenced from one sample in a study of blood T cell repertoires in COVID-19. The repertoire was sequenced with immunoSEQ multiplex PCR; TCRdb's copy has only in-frame clones and lacks some. The table lists 150,000 to 200,000 clones, about 85% of them singletons, with roughly 21% in the top ten. Sequencing was carried out using peripheral blood. These receptors originate from a man in his sixties with active or convalescent COVID-19.

V usage is TRBV20-1 and J usage is TRBJ2-5; no clear D gene. Trimming shortened V by 3 bases and J by 2 bases, and 4 bases separated the two germline ends. Germline V gene lookup returns CDR1 DFQATT and CDR2 SNEGSKA (reference sequence). There are 11 residues in the CDR3. The CDR3 bases are TGCAGTGCTAGGAGACAAGAGACCCAGTACTTC. It yields the protein CSARRQETQYF.

V and J are TRBV2 and TRBJ1-4, with TRBD1 matching over 7 bases. CDR1 and CDR2 from the germline V gene are SNHLY and FYNNEI. V dropped 10 bases and J dropped 7; count of bases not matched to a gene: 3. This CDR3 contains 11 residues. CDR3 region: CATGQVEKLFF. For the CDR3, the DNA is TGTGCCACCGGACAGGTTGAAAAACTGTTTTTT.

The chain couples TRBV6-5 to TRBJ2-2; 8 positions match TRBD1. CDR1 and CDR2 from the germline V gene are MNHEY and SVGAGI. This CDR3 contains 15 residues. The trim removed 2 bases at V and 5 bases at J, leaving 4 bases unmatched. The CDR3 loop reads CASSYQGALTGELFF. CDR3 DNA: TGTGCCAGCAGTTACCAGGGGGCGTTGACCGGGGAGCTGTTTTTT.

V is TRBV12-5 and J is TRBJ2-7; 9 bases agree with TRBD1. Per the germline V gene, CDR1 is LGHNT and CDR2 is FRNRAP. The V gene end was trimmed by 2 bases and the J gene end by 1 base; junction bases not matched to a gene: 18. The CDR3 consists of 20 residues. For the CDR3, the DNA is TGTGCTAGTGGTTTGTGGGTCGGGACAGGGAGTTTGGGTAGGTCCTACGAGCAGTACTTC. It encodes CASGLWVGTGSLGRSYEQYF.

This chain uses TRBV29-1 with TRBJ1-2; a weak D match, TRBD1 (6 bases). V was shortened by 3 bases and J by 2 bases, with 10 bases between the two germline ends. CDR3 size: 13 residues. Looked up from germline, CDR1 is SQVTM and CDR2 is ANQGSEA. The CDR3 sequence is CSVDLGTNYGYTF. CDR3 in DNA: TGCAGCGTTGATCTGGGGACAAACTATGGCTACACCTTC. Full variable domain (missing parts from reference TRBV29-1 and TRBJ1-2): SAVISQKPSRDICQRGTSLTIQCQVDSQVTMMFWYRQQPGQSLTLIATANQGSEATYESGFVIDKFPISRPNLTFSTLTVSNMSPEDSSIYLCSVDLGTNYGYTFGSGTRLTVV.

This chain links TRBV10-3 with TRBJ2-7; maybe TRBD1 (6 bases). V lost 6 bases to trimming and J lost 5 bases, with 17 bases between them. CDR3 size: 14 residues. Germline CDR1 ENHRY, CDR2 SYGVKD. The CDR3 protein is CAISKTQGTNEQYF. CDR3 coding DNA: TGTGCCATCAGCAAAACACAGGGTACCAACGAGCAGTACTTC.

The chain has TRBV5-1 and TRBJ1-4; D not certain. Trimming left V 5 bases short and J 4 bases short, with 9 bases between. This CDR3 contains 13 residues. CDR1 is SGHRS, CDR2 YFSETQ, per germline. The CDR3 DNA reads as TGCGCCAGCAGACGGGGTTTTAATGAAAAACTGTTTTTT. Translating it yields CASRRGFNEKLFF. Filled out from reference TRBV5-1 and TRBJ1-4, the complete variable domain reads KAGVTQTPRYLIKTRGQQVTLSCSPISGHRSVSWYQQTPGQGLQFLFEYFSETQRNKGNFPGRFSGRQFSNSRSEMNVSTLELGDSALYLCASRRGFNEKLFFGSGTQLSVL.

This rearrangement joins TRBV6-5 to TRBJ2-3, with 12 bases matching TRBD2. CDR1 is MNHEY and CDR2 is SVGAGI in the germline V gene. The CDR3 loop spans 16 amino acids. V gave up 4 bases and J gave up 6 bases; unmatched junction bases: 8. CDR3 nucleotide sequence: TGTGCCAGCAGTTTTCTTGGACTAGCGGGGAGTGATACGCAGTATTTT. Translating it yields CASSFLGLAGSDTQYF.

The V and J genes are TRBV19 and TRBJ1-3, with D possibly matching TRBD1 (5 bases). With 3 bases removed from V and 0 bases from J, the gap between germline ends came to 15 bases. Germline CDR1 LNHDA, CDR2 SQIVND (reference sequence). The length of the CDR3 is 17 residues. CDR3 protein: CASSIPRQGSSGNTIYF. CDR3 coding DNA: TGTGCCAGTAGTATTCCCCGGCAGGGAAGCTCTGGAAACACCATATATTTT.

The chain carries TRBV7-9 and TRBJ1-4, with 8 bases identical to TRBD1. Per the germline V gene, CDR1 is SEHNR and CDR2 is FQNEAQ (reference sequence). V dropped 2 bases and J dropped 6; count of bases not matched to a gene: 8. This CDR3 is 16 amino acids long. Here the CDR3 DNA reads TGTGCCAGCAGCTTATCCCGGACAGGGAGGGATGAAAAACTGTTTTTT. Translation gives CASSLSRTGRDEKLFF.